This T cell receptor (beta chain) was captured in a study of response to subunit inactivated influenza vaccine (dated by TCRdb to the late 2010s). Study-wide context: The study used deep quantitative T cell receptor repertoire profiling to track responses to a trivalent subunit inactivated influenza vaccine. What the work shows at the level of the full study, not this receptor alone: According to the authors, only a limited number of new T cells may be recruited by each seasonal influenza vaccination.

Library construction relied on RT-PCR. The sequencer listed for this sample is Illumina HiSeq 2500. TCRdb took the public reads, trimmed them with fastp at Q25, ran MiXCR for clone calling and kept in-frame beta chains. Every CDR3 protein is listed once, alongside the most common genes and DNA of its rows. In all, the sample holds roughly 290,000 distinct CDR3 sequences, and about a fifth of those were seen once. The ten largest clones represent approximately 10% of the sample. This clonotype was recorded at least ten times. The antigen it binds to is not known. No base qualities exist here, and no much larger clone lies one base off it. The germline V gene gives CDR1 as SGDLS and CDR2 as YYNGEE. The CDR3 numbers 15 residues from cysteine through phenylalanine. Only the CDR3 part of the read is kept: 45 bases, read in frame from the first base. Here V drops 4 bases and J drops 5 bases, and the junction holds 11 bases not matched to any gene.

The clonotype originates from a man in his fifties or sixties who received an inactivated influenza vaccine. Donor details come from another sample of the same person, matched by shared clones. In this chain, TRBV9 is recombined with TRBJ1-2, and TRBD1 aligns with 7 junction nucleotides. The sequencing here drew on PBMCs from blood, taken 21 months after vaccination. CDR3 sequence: CASSRTGTAPYGYTF. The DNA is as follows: TGTGCCAGCAGCCGAACCGGGACAGCACCTTATGGCTACACCTTC.